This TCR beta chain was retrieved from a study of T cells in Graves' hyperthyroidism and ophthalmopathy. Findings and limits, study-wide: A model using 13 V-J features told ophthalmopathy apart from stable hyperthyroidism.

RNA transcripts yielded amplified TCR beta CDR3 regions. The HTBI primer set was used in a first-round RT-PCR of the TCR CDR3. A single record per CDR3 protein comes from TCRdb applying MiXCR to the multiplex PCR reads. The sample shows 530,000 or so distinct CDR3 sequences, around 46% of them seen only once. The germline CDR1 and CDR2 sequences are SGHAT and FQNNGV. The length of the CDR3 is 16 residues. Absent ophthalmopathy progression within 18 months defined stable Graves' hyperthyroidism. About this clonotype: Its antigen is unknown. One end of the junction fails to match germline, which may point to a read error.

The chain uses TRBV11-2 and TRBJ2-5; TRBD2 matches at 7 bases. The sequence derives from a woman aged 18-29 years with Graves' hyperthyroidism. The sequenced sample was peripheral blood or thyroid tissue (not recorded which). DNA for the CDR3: TGTGCCAGCAGCGTAGGATGGGGGGGAGGCTTGGAGACCCAATACTTC. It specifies CASSVGWGGGLETQYF.